The T cell receptor (beta chain) described here comes from a study of blood T cells in healthy people across ages. There were healthy Caucasian individuals from Russia, aged about 6 to 100, serving as donors. The CDR3 covers 14 residues. V was trimmed by 6 bases and J by 7 bases, leaving 16 bases between them. Germline V CDR1 and CDR2: SEHNR, FQNEAQ (reference sequence). A sample-barcoded 5' primer and a J-beta primer mix were used in a second PCR of roughly 7 to 11 cycles. One entry per CDR3 protein results from TCRdb running MiXCR on the 5' RACE reads. The repertoire holds 700,000 or so distinct CDR3 sequences, with about 43% as singletons.

Source material: blood. This clonotype was obtained from a man older than 75 in good health. The chain is built from TRBV7-9 and TRBJ1-5; D is ambiguous. CDR3 amino acids: CASSSLSAKQPQHF. In DNA, the CDR3 is TGTGCCAGCAGTTCCCTCTCGGCAAAACAGCCCCAGCATTTT.